Each of the 25 T cell receptor beta chains below was sequenced from the same sample in a study of blood T cell repertoires in COVID-19. Data came from immunoSEQ multiplex PCR; TCRdb stores just in-frame clones and leaves some out. The sample gives more than 90,000 clones, about 74% of which show up once; around 5.9% is in the top ten. Material for sequencing was peripheral blood. The source is a man between 65 and 85 years old with acute or convalescent COVID-19.

This chain connects TRBV4-2 to TRBJ2-3, with TRBD2 matching 10 bases. J gave up 4 bases and V 1 base, and 2 bases lay outside the gene matches. This CDR3 has 15 residues. The germline V gene has CDR1 LGHNA and CDR2 YNFKEQ. As DNA, the CDR3 is TGTGCCAGCAGCCAAGGCAGCGGGGGGGCAGATACGCAGTATTTT. The encoded protein is CASSQGSGGADTQYF.

Written as DNA, the CDR3 is TGTGCCAGCAGTTTCCGTGGGGGGGACATGTTGAACACTGAAGCTTTCTTT. Protein sequence: CASSFRGGDMLNTEAFF. The chain joins TRBV27 to TRBJ1-1; TRBD1 might be the D (6 bases). Germline CDR1 is MNHEY and CDR2 is SMNVEV (reference sequence). The CDR3 runs to 17 residues. The V and J ends lost 3 bases and 0 bases respectively, with 17 bases between them.

This clone showed up just once. The DNA of the CDR3 is TGTGCCAGCAGTTTAGCGGGACGGGATGAGCAGTTCTTC. This encodes CASSLAGRDEQFF. The chain carries TRBV28 and TRBJ2-1; weak D call: TRBD2 (6 bases). This CDR3 contains 13 residues. Germline V gives CDR1 MDHEN, CDR2 SYDVKM. Trimming removed 2 bases at V and 8 bases at J, with 10 bases between.

The V gene is TRBV4-1, the J gene TRBJ2-7; 7 bases are a match to TRBD1. The CDR3 has 15 amino acids. With V trimmed by 0 bases and J by 2 bases, 4 bases remained unmatched. CDR1 and CDR2 from the germline V gene are MGHRA and YSYEKL. The CDR3 region is CASSQDQGGAYEQYF. The CDR3 bases are TGCGCCAGCAGCCAAGATCAAGGGGGCGCCTACGAGCAGTACTTC.

The V call is TRBV19, the J call TRBJ1-5, with TRBD1 matching over 9 bases. Looked up from germline, CDR1 is LNHDA and CDR2 is SQIVND (reference sequence). The J segment lost 4 bases and the V segment lost 7 bases, leaving 8 bases of the junction unmatched. This CDR3 contains 15 residues. The CDR3: CASTDRDRENQPQHF. The CDR3 DNA reads as TGTGCCAGTACAGACCGGGACAGGGAAAATCAGCCCCAGCATTTT.

This rearrangement joins TRBV5-4 to TRBJ1-6; 9 bases are a match to TRBD1. The CDR3 extends over 18 amino acids. With 0 bases clipped from V and 6 bases from J, the junction kept 10 bases outside the gene matches. From germline, CDR1 is SGHNT and CDR2 YYREEE (reference sequence). DNA for the CDR3: TGTGCCAGCAGCTTGGGTGGACAGGGGCAGACCTTTAATTCACCCCTCCACTTT. It is translated as CASSLGGQGQTFNSPLHF.

The rearrangement joins TRBV12-3 or TRBV12-4 to TRBJ2-5; a possible D gene is TRBD1 (5 bases). This CDR3 contains 13 residues. The ends were cut back, 1 base at V and 5 bases at J, with 8 bases in the middle. CDR3 loop: CASSLEGLETQYF. In nucleotides, the CDR3 is TGTGCCAGCAGTTTAGAGGGGCTGGAGACCCAGTACTTC.

This clone has just one count. The chain links TRBV3-1 (or the pseudogene TRBV3-2) to TRBJ1-2, with a weak D call TRBD1 (5 bases). V was clipped by 4 bases and J by 3 bases, with 12 bases between them. Per germline, CDR1 LGHDT and CDR2 YNNKEL (reference sequence). The CDR3 spans 14 residues. DNA of the CDR3: TGTGCCAGCAGCCCGATGACAGAACACTATGGCTACACCTTC. Protein sequence: CASSPMTEHYGYTF.

The chain carries TRBV30 and TRBJ2-6; TRBD1 might be the D (5 bases). Trimming removed 3 bases at V and 1 base at J, with 7 bases between. Germline V gives CDR1 GTSNPN, CDR2 SVGIG (reference sequence). This CDR3 has 14 amino acids. The CDR3 DNA reads TGTGCCTGGAGCTCAGGGTCTGGGGCCAACGTCCTGACTTTC. Translated, it gives CAWSSGSGANVLTF.

The genes are TRBV10-3 and TRBJ2-2; D not certain. This CDR3 is 11 amino acids long. CDR1 and CDR2 from the germline V gene are ENHRY and SYGVKD. Here the CDR3 DNA reads TGTGCGTCTTGGGCCACCGGGGAGCTGTTTTTT. This translates into CASWATGELFF.

This clone appeared once. The chain employs TRBV11-2 and TRBJ2-3, with 7 nucleotides matching TRBD2. From germline, CDR1 is SGHAT and CDR2 FQNNGV. The V segment lost 5 bases and the J segment 6 bases; nucleotides outside the gene matches: 14. The CDR3 sequence is 16 residues long. CDR3 sequence: CASSPTRGGGSDTQYF. The CDR3 DNA is TGTGCCAGCAGCCCAACCCGTGGCGGGGGATCGGATACGCAGTATTTT.

This clone was picked up many times. V and J are TRBV19 and TRBJ2-3; 9 positions match TRBD2. The germline gives CDR1 LNHDA, CDR2 SQIVND (reference sequence). This CDR3 spans 20 amino acids. Trimming took 0 bases from V and 1 from J; bases not matched to a gene: 14. The CDR3 reads CASSIDRSGSYDWGTDTQYF. The DNA for the CDR3 is TGTGCCAGTAGTATAGATCGTAGCGGGAGTTATGATTGGGGCACAGATACGCAGTATTTT.

This clone was observed once. The chain combines TRBV6-2 or TRBV6-3 with TRBJ1-1; 9 bases match TRBD1. V dropped 4 bases and J dropped 5; count of bases not matched to a gene: 5. This CDR3 is built from 14 residues. Germline V gene lookup returns CDR1 MNHEY and CDR2 SVGEGT. The CDR3 DNA reads TGTGCCAGCAGTTCCTACAGGGGGCGGACTGAAGCTTTCTTT. Residues: CASSSYRGRTEAFF.

The chain combines TRBV5-5 with TRBJ1-1; a possible D gene is TRBD1 (5 bases). V lost 6 bases to trimming and J lost 3 bases, with 15 bases between them. CDR3 length equals 14 residues. CDR1 is SGHKS, CDR2 YYEKEE, per germline (reference sequence). The CDR3 DNA reads TGTGCCAGCACCAGAGGTCCAGGGTACACTGAAGCTTTCTTT. It yields the protein CASTRGPGYTEAFF.

The chain has TRBV10-3 and TRBJ1-4, with D unresolved. The germline CDR1 and CDR2 sequences are ENHRY and SYGVKD. V was pared by 2 bases and J by 8 bases, with 6 bases between. The CDR3 totals 12 residues. CDR3 loop: CAISEGLEKLFF. CDR3 nucleotide sequence: TGTGCCATCAGTGAGGGGCTGGAAAAACTGTTTTTT.

This sequence joins TRBV24-1 and TRBJ2-5, with D perhaps matching TRBD1 (6 bases). Trimming took off 3 bases at V and 5 bases at J, with 15 bases between the two ends. Germline CDR1 reads KGHDR; CDR2 reads SFDVKD. The CDR3 runs to 15 residues. The CDR3 protein is CATSDTELRGETQYF. The CDR3 DNA follows: TGTGCCACCAGTGATACGGAATTAAGGGGGGAGACCCAGTACTTC.

In regard to this clone: Other DNA variants within this sample encode the same CDR3. The gene calls are TRBV5-1 and TRBJ1-1; 7 positions agree with TRBD1. The ends lost 4 bases at V and 2 bases at J; junction bases unmatched: 2. The CDR3 is 13 amino acids. CDR1 and CDR2 from the germline V gene are SGHRS and YFSETQ. The DNA for the CDR3 is TGCGCCAGCAGCCGGGACAGTAACACTGAAGCTTTCTTT. It is translated as CASSRDSNTEAFF.

This chain connects TRBV9 to TRBJ2-5; maybe TRBD1 (5 bases). Germline-derived CDR1 and CDR2 are SGDLS and YYNGEE. Trimming took off 3 bases at V and 5 bases at J, with 8 bases between the two ends. CDR3 length equals 12 residues. DNA of the CDR3: TGTGCCAGCAGCGCCCCAGGGGAGACCCAGTACTTC. This codes for CASSAPGETQYF.

This clone occurred a few times. The chain's CDR3 is CASSTQGARETQYF. In DNA form, the CDR3 reads TGTGCCAGCAGCACACAGGGGGCTAGGGAGACCCAGTACTTC. The chain combines TRBV7-2 with TRBJ2-5, with 9 bases lining up with TRBD1. The ends lost 5 bases at V and 5 bases at J; junction bases unmatched: 6. Germline CDR1 and CDR2: SGHTA and FQGNSA. This CDR3 comprises 14 residues.

About this clone: Germline and junction disagree at one end, which may indicate a read error. The chain has TRBV7-2 and TRBJ1-5, with 11 bases lining up with TRBD1. The CDR3 totals 15 residues. The germline CDR1 and CDR2 sequences are SGHTA and FQGNSA. This CDR3 reads CASSLGTGGKQPQHF. CDR3 in DNA: TGTGCCAGCAGCTTAGGGACAGGGGGCAAGCAGCCCCAGCATTTT.

This clone appeared a single time. This chain joins TRBV7-9 and TRBJ2-7; 10 nucleotides line up with TRBD2. With 5 bases clipped from V and 0 bases from J, the junction kept 13 bases outside the gene matches. The CDR3 consists of 18 residues. Germline V CDR1 and CDR2: SEHNR, FQNEAQ (reference sequence). The CDR3 bases are TGTGCCAGCAGCCTTGGGGTAGCGGGGGGTCACGACTCCTACGAGCAGTACTTC. Its translation: CASSLGVAGGHDSYEQYF.

The chain carries TRBV4-1 and TRBJ2-3, with 9 bases lining up with TRBD2. The CDR3 consists of 17 residues. Germline CDR1 reads MGHRA; CDR2 reads YSYEKL. V lost 2 bases, J lost 0 bases, and 6 bases stayed unmatched. The CDR3 DNA reads TGCGCCAGCAGCCAAAGGAGGGCGGGAGGGAGCACAGATACGCAGTATTTT. It translates to CASSQRRAGGSTDTQYF.

V usage is TRBV28 and J usage is TRBJ2-1, with a possible D match to TRBD2 (6 bases). CDR1 and CDR2 (germline): MDHEN, SYDVKM. CDR3 length: 12 residues. V lost 5 bases, J lost 7 bases, and 9 bases lay in between. The CDR3 DNA follows: TGTGCCAGCAGTCCAGGGAGGAATGAGCAGTTCTTC. It encodes CASSPGRNEQFF.

V gene TRBV5-6 combines with J gene TRBJ2-1; tentative D call: TRBD2 (6 bases). Germline V gene data show CDR1 as SGHDT and CDR2 as YYEEEE. The CDR3 is 16 residues long. Between the trimmed V and J ends, which lost 1 base and 4 bases, there was a span of 15 bases. This chain's CDR3 is CASSLRVAVIYNEQFF. CDR3 nucleotide sequence: TGTGCCAGCAGCTTGCGTGTAGCGGTTATTTACAATGAGCAGTTCTTC.

The chain has TRBV25-1 and TRBJ1-2; 9 bases are shared with TRBD1. Germline CDR1 and CDR2: MGHDK and SYGVNS. Germline trimming cut 3 bases from V and 4 bases from J; bases unmatched to any gene: 9. The CDR3 has 16 amino acids. CDR3 nucleotides: TGTGCCAGCAGTGACCCATCGACAGGGGGAGTCTATGGCTACACCTTC. Translating it yields CASSDPSTGGVYGYTF.